This T cell receptor beta chain was retrieved from a study of T cell changes during pregnancy in multiple sclerosis. This clone showed up many times. This CDR3 is built from 13 residues. From germline, CDR1 is MNHEY and CDR2 SVGAGI. Trimming removed 5 bases from V and 6 bases from J, with 13 bases in between. The protocol was immunoSEQ multiplex PCR, while the TCRdb copy is restricted to in-frame clones and leaves out a portion. Seen here are about 38,000 clones, around 91% observed once, and the top ten hold 6% to 7.5%. This TCR was sampled from a female donor with multiple sclerosis, enrolled in a pregnancy study. The V and J genes are TRBV6-5 and TRBJ1-2; D ambiguous. The material was CD8+ T cells from peripheral blood mononuclear cells, obtained in the second trimester of pregnancy. CDR3 region: CASSPSPSDGYTF. CDR3 bases: TGTGCCAGCAGTCCCTCCCCTTCGGATGGCTACACCTTC.